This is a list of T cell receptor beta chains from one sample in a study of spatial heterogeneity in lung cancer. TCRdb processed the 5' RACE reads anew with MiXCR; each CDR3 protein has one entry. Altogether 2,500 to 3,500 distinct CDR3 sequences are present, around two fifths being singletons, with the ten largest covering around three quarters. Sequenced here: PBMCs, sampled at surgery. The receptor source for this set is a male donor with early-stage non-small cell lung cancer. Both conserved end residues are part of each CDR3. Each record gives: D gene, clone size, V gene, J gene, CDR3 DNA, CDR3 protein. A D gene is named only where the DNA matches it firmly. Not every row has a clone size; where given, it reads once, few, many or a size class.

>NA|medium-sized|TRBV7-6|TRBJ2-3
TGTGCCAGCGGGATGACAGATACGCAGTATTTT
CASGMTDTQYF
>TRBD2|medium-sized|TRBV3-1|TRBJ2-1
TGTGCCAGCAGCCCCGGAGTGCCTAGCGGGGGGGACAATGAGCAGTTCTTC
CASSPGVPSGGDNEQFF
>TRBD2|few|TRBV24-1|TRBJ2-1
TGTGCCACCAGTGACTCGGGACTAGCGGGGGGATACAATGAGCAGTTCTTC
CATSDSGLAGGYNEQFF
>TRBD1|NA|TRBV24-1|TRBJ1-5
TGTGCCACCAGTGAGACAGGGAACAATCAGCCCCAGCATTTT
CATSETGNNQPQHF
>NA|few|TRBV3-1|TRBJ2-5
TGTGCCAGCAGCCAAGGCTCGGGAGCCAGGGAGACCCAGTACTTC
CASSQGSGARETQYF
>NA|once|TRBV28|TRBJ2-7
TGTGCCAGCAGAGTACAGGGTGCCTACGAGCAGTACTTC
CASRVQGAYEQYF
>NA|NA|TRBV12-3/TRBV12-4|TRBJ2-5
TGTGCCAGCAACCTTCCTGGCGTTCTGGAGACCCAGTACTTC
CASNLPGVLETQYF
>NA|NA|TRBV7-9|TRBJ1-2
TGTGCCAGCAGCCTGGCCCCCCGCCCAAGTGGCTACACCTTC
CASSLAPRPSGYTF
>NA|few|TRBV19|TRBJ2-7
TGTGCCAGTAGTACCAGACTGTCCTACGAGCAGTACTTC
CASSTRLSYEQYF
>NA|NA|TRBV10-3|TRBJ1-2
TGTGCCATCAGGGTATCGGACGATGCTAACTATGGCTACACCTTC
CAIRVSDDANYGYTF
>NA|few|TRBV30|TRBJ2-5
TGTGCCTGGAGGCCGGGACTCCCCCCGGAGACCCAGTACTTC
CAWRPGLPPETQYF
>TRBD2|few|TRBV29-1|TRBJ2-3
TGCAGCGTCGCACAGCGGGGGGCCGGGACAGATACGCAGTATTTT
CSVAQRGAGTDTQYF
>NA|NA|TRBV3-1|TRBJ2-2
TGTGCCAGCACACCTCGGGGTAGCGGGGAGCTGTTTTTT
CASTPRGSGELFF
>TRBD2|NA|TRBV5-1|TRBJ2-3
TGCGCCAGCAGCCTCGAAGTGAGCGGGAGAGGTGATACGCAGTATTTT
CASSLEVSGRGDTQYF
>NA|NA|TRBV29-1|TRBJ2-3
TGCAGCGACACGAGGCGGGACTTAGATACGCAGTATTTT
CSDTRRDLDTQYF
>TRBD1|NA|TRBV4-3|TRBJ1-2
TGCGCCAGCAGCCTTGAAACAGGGGGTAGGCATGGCTACACCTTC
CASSLETGGRHGYTF
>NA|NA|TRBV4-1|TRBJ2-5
TGCGCCAGCAGCCACCCGGGACCCCCCCACTTC
CASSHPGPPHF
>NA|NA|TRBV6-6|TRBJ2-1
TGTGCCAGCAGTCCCACGGGGCATGAGCAGTTCTTC
CASSPTGHEQFF
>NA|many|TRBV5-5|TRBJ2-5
TGTGCCAGCAGCTTGGGAGGACACCAAGAGACCCAGTACTTC
CASSLGGHQETQYF
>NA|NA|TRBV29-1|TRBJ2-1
TGCAGCGTGTCGGGACTCACAAGCTCCTACAATGAGCAGTTCTTC
CSVSGLTSSYNEQFF
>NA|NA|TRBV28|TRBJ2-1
TGTGCCAGCAGTCCCCAGAGTAGAGCGGGCAATGAGCAGTTCTTC
CASSPQSRAGNEQFF
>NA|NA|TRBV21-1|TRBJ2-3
TGTGCCAGCAGACCAACTCGGACAGGGCGACTTCGGCGCACAGATACGCAGTATTTT
CASRPTRTGRLRRTDTQYF
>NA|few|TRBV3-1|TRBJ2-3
TGTGCCAGCAGCCAAGGGACCGGGTACACAGATACGCAGTATTTT
CASSQGTGYTDTQYF
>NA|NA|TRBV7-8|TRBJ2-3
TGTGCCAGCAGCTCCGGGTCCACCTTCGATACGCAGTATTTT
CASSSGSTFDTQYF
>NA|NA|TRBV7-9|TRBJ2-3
TGTGCCAGCAGCTTTAATTTCGGGCCAGATACGCAGTATTTT
CASSFNFGPDTQYF
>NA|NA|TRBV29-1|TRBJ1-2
TGCAGCGTTGAAGCACAGGACTCCTATGGCTACACCTTC
CSVEAQDSYGYTF
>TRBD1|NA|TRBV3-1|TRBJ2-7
TGTGCCAGCAGCCAGGGGACAGGGTCCTACGAGCAGTACTTC
CASSQGTGSYEQYF
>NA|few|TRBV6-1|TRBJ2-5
TGTGCCAGCAGCAGTGGACAGCAGCAAGAGACCCAGTACTTC
CASSSGQQQETQYF
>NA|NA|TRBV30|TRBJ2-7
TGTGCCTGGAGTAGGGGAACCTACGAGCAGTACTTC
CAWSRGTYEQYF
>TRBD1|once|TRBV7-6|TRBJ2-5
TGTGCCAGCAGCTCTGACAGGGGCTCAGGGGAGACCCAGTACTTC
CASSSDRGSGETQYF
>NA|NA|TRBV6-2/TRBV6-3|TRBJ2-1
TGTGCCAGCACCATGGACGGTAGCTCCTACAATGAGCAGTTCTTC
CASTMDGSSYNEQFF
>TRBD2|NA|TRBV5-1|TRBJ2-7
TGCGCCAGCAGCTTGGAGCCTAGCGGGACTCCCTACGAGCAGTACTTC
CASSLEPSGTPYEQYF
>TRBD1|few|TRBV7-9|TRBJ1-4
TGTGCCAGCAGCTTCGGAAAGGGACAGTTTAATGAAAAACTGTTTTTT
CASSFGKGQFNEKLFF
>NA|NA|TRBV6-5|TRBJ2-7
TGTGCCAGCAGCCGGGTGGCTTCTTCGGGGAGAAGGTCCTACGAGCAGTACTTC
CASSRVASSGRRSYEQYF
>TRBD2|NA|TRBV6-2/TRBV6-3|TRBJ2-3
TGTGCCAGCAGTTACGTGGCTAGCGGGAGTGTGAGGACAGATACGCAGTATTTT
CASSYVASGSVRTDTQYF
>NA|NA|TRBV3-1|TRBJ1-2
TGTGCCAGCAGCCAAGTTTGGAGAGACAGAATCTTC
CASSQVWRDRIF
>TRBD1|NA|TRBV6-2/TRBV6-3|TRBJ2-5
TGTGCCAGCAGTAACCCGGACAGGGGTACCATCCAAGAGACCCAGTACTTC
CASSNPDRGTIQETQYF
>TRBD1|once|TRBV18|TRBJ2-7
TGTGCCAGCTCACACCCGGACAGGGTCTACGAGCAGTACTTC
CASSHPDRVYEQYF
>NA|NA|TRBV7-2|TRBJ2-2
TGTGCCTCCTGCCCGACAGTGAACACCGGGGAGCTGTTTTTT
CASCPTVNTGELFF
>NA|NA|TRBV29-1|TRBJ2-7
TGCAGCGTTAACAGTGAGTACGAGCAGTACTTC
CSVNSEYEQYF
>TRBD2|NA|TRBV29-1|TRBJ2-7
TGCAGCGTTCGCGGCGGGAGCTCCTACGAGCAGTACTTC
CSVRGGSSYEQYF
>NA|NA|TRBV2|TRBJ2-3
TGTGCCAGCAGTCAAGCCGCCGGGACGGTCACAGATACGCAGTATTTT
CASSQAAGTVTDTQYF
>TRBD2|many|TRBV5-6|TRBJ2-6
TGTGCCAGCAGCTTGACTAGCGGGAGCTCTGGGGCCAACGTCCTGACTTTC
CASSLTSGSSGANVLTF
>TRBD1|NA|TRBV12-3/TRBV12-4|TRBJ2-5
TGTGCCAGCAGTTACCAGGGGGATGAGACCCAGTACTTC
CASSYQGDETQYF
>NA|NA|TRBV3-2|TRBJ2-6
TGTGCCAGCAGGAAAACTTTCTCTGGGGCCAACGTCCTGACTTTC
CASRKTFSGANVLTF